The present T cell receptor (beta chain) was sequenced within a study of T cell responses to AZD1222 COVID-19 vaccine. Whole-study findings and limits: Repertoire sampling was restricted to post-peak T cell response timepoints.

With respect to this clone: What it binds is unknown.

Sequencing used immunoSEQ multiplex PCR; TCRdb keeps in-frame clones, though not all of them. The table shows tens of thousands of clones, with approximately 83% occurring only once. The CDR3 contains 16 residues. The V gene lost 6 bases and the J gene lost 4 bases, with 22 bases spanning the gap. Germline loops: CDR1 SGHRS, CDR2 YFSETQ. The receptor was derived from an adult who received the AZD1222 COVID-19 vaccine. V and J are TRBV5-1 and TRBJ1-2; a possible D gene is TRBD1 (6 bases). Material: peripheral blood, obtained 28 days after the second AZD1222 dose. The CDR3 spells CASTPGGDLRGYGYTF. The CDR3 DNA sequence: TGCGCCAGCACCCCGGGGGGGGACCTCAGGGGCTATGGCTACACCTTC.